The clone carrying this T cell receptor beta chain was detected once. The antigen is not known. This sample is part of a study of cytomegalovirus exposure and HLA in healthy donors. The overall study: When fewer than 400 donors were genotyped, around 77% of them were found to fall in the Caucasian-associated ancestry cluster.

The PCR ran on 60 Vbeta and 13 Jbeta primers. In the original workflow: Later analysis identified tens of millions of unique TCR beta chains, about 10 million shared. Sequencing used immunoSEQ multiplex PCR; TCRdb keeps in-frame clones, though not all of them. The V and J calls and the clone size are those of that table, but D and trimming were determined from the DNA. The sample holds about 110,000 clones, roughly 70% seen once. The germline V gene has CDR1 SGHTA and CDR2 FQGTGA. V gave up 2 bases and J gave up 6 bases; unmatched junction bases: 7. This CDR3 region has 15 residues. Study outcomes and limitations: A later analysis linked a missense variant in DCLRE1C to the trimming of TCR beta V and J genes. An analysis done earlier found most TCR beta V segments productive about 87% or about 30% of the time.

The genes are TRBV7-3 and TRBJ2-1, with 7 nucleotides matching TRBD1. Sequences were obtained from PBMCs. The TCR sequence derives from a man aged 25 to 40 in good health and CMV-seropositive. CDR3 coding DNA: TGTGCCAGCAGCTTACTCGGAGAGGGGGCCAATGAGCAGTTCTTC. Amino acids: CASSLLGEGANEQFF.